This entry lists 22 T cell receptor beta chains sequenced from one sample in a study of blood T cell repertoires in COVID-19. Assay used: immunoSEQ multiplex PCR; TCRdb lists only in-frame clones, some missing. Here the sample spans over 45,000 clones, roughly 88% being singletons. The specimen was peripheral blood. The source of these receptors is a man in his 70s with acute or convalescent COVID-19.

The rearrangement joins TRBV19 to TRBJ2-7; the match to TRBD1 covers 7 bases. The CDR3 is 15 residues long. Germline V gene sequence: CDR1 LNHDA, CDR2 SQIVND (reference sequence). Trimming removed 7 bases from V and 7 bases from J; junction bases left unmatched: 16. For the CDR3, the DNA is TGTGCCAGTAACTTCGGGACAGTTGGGGATAGAGAGCAGTACTTC. Translated: CASNFGTVGDREQYF.

The chain couples TRBV5-5 to TRBJ1-6, with D possibly matching TRBD1 (6 bases). The CDR3 consists of 16 residues. V lost 3 bases and J lost 5, with 15 bases in between. The germline gives CDR1 SGHKS, CDR2 YYEKEE (reference sequence). The DNA of the CDR3 is TGTGCCAGCAGCTCCGACGGGACACGGAATAATTCACCCCTCCACTTT. It is translated as CASSSDGTRNNSPLHF.

This chain uses TRBV28 with TRBJ1-2; TRBD1 is a possible D gene (5 bases). Per the germline V gene, CDR1 is MDHEN and CDR2 is SYDVKM. V dropped 4 bases and J dropped 6 bases, with 15 bases sitting between them. The CDR3 spans 14 residues. CDR3 nucleotides: TGTGCCAGCAGTTCTCCGGGGGGAAGGCATGGCTACACCTTC. Amino acids: CASSSPGGRHGYTF.

V usage is TRBV11-2 and J usage is TRBJ1-4; a possible D gene is TRBD1 (5 bases). Germline loops: CDR1 SGHAT, CDR2 FQNNGV. The CDR3 loop spans 15 amino acids. V gave up 2 bases and J gave up 8 bases, with 15 bases separating them. CDR3 nucleotides: TGTGCCAGCAGCTTACTGGGCGGGGGTGGCGAAAAACTGTTTTTT. Its translation: CASSLLGGGGEKLFF.

The rearrangement uses TRBV6-6 and TRBJ1-1; D uncertain. The V end lost 6 bases, the J end lost 0 bases, and 8 bases lay between the germline ends. The CDR3 extends over 13 amino acids. Germline values: CDR1 MNHNY, CDR2 SVGAGI (reference sequence). The CDR3, as DNA: TGTGCCAGCAGCGAGAACCTGAACACTGAAGCTTTCTTT. Amino acids: CASSENLNTEAFF.

The chain uses TRBV19 and TRBJ1-1; 10 bases map to TRBD1. Germline V lookup: CDR1 LNHDA, CDR2 SQIVND (reference sequence). The CDR3 is 14 residues long. J was trimmed by 6 bases and V by 5 bases; bases with no gene match: 6. CDR3 sequence: CASSSGTGAAEAFF. CDR3 in DNA: TGTGCCAGTAGTTCCGGGACAGGGGCCGCTGAAGCTTTCTTT.

The J gene is TRBJ1-4, the V gene TRBV19; 7 bases match TRBD1. V gave up 6 bases and J gave up 4 bases; unmatched junction bases: 5. The CDR3 runs 14 residues. Germline lookup yields CDR1 LNHDA and CDR2 SQIVND (reference sequence). In DNA, the CDR3 is TGTGCCAGTAGCCCGGGACAGCTTAATGAAAAACTGTTTTTT. Its protein product is CASSPGQLNEKLFF.

The chain links TRBV5-5 to TRBJ1-2; no definite D call. Germline assignment: CDR1 SGHKS and CDR2 YYEKEE (reference sequence). The CDR3 consists of 14 residues. Between the trimmed V and J ends, which lost 0 bases and 3 bases, there was a span of 9 bases. CDR3 region: CASSLASTYYGYTF. The CDR3 DNA sequence: TGTGCCAGCAGCTTGGCCAGTACCTACTATGGCTACACCTTC.

This clone appeared once. This chain joins TRBV7-6 and TRBJ1-4, with D possibly being TRBD1 (5 bases). This CDR3 region has 14 residues. Trimming left V 5 bases short and J 5 bases short, with 12 bases between. From germline, CDR1 is SGHVS and CDR2 FNYEAQ. The CDR3 spells CASSPVRGNEKLFF. The CDR3 coding sequence is TGTGCCAGCAGCCCAGTCCGGGGGAATGAAAAACTGTTTTTT.

This chain connects TRBV10-1 to TRBJ1-2; possibly TRBD1 for D (6 bases). The germline V gene encodes CDR1 WNHNN and CDR2 SYGVQD (reference sequence). V was pared by 0 bases and J by 2 bases, with 16 bases between. This CDR3 is 17 amino acids long. The CDR3 reads CASSESKLGRGNYGYTF. As DNA, the CDR3 is TGCGCCAGCAGTGAGTCCAAGTTGGGCAGGGGAAACTATGGCTACACCTTC.

The chain recombines TRBV30 with TRBJ1-5; no clear D. Germline V lookup: CDR1 GTSNPN, CDR2 SVGIG (reference sequence). The V end was cut by 0 bases, the J end by 1 base, with 7 bases between. This CDR3 comprises 14 residues. The CDR3 DNA reads TGTGCCTGGAGTGTAACAGACAGCAATCAGCCCCAGCATTTT. Translated: CAWSVTDSNQPQHF.

This chain links TRBV5-1 with TRBJ1-1; no definite D call. The V and J ends lost 0 bases and 2 bases respectively, with 5 bases between them. CDR1 SGHRS and CDR2 YFSETQ come from the germline V gene. This CDR3 region has 13 residues. For the CDR3, the DNA is TGCGCCAGCAGCTTGGAAGCTAACACTGAAGCTTTCTTT. Amino acid sequence: CASSLEANTEAFF.

This clone has only a few counts. V usage is TRBV7-9 and J usage is TRBJ2-7; unclear D gene. This CDR3 contains 13 residues. The germline CDR1 and CDR2 sequences are SEHNR and FQNEAQ (reference sequence). V gave up 3 bases and J gave up 4 bases, with 10 bases separating them. CDR3: CASSFSGSYEQYF. The CDR3 nucleotides are TGTGCCAGCAGCTTCTCGGGTAGTTACGAGCAGTACTTC.

The rearrangement joins TRBV6-5 to TRBJ2-1, with D perhaps matching TRBD2 (6 bases). Germline-derived CDR1 and CDR2 are MNHEY and SVGAGI. Trimming removed 6 bases from V and 10 bases from J, with 19 bases in between. This CDR3 has 14 residues. The CDR3 DNA reads TGTGCCAGCAGGACGGACTGGGACTCTCGCGAGCAGTTCTTC. Its translation is CASRTDWDSREQFF.

For the CDR3, the DNA is TGTGCCAGCAGTGAATTGAGGGTCGCGGATGGCTACACCTTC. As protein: CASSELRVADGYTF. This chain connects TRBV2 to TRBJ1-2; D is undetermined. The CDR3 contains 14 residues. In germline, CDR1 is SNHLY, CDR2 FYNNEI. The ends were cut back, 2 bases at V and 6 bases at J, with 13 bases in the middle.

CDR3 amino acids: CAWSEGVDDQPQHF. The CDR3 coding sequence is TGTGCCTGGAGTGAAGGGGTTGACGATCAGCCCCAGCATTTT. V is TRBV30 and J is TRBJ1-5, with TRBD1 as a possible D gene (5 bases). The CDR3 runs 14 residues. The V gene's germline CDR1 is GTSNPN and CDR2 SVGIG (reference sequence). V lost 1 base and J lost 5, with 12 bases in between. Using reference TRBV30 and TRBJ1-5 for the parts outside the CDR3, the full variable domain is SQTIHQWPATLVQPVGSPLSLECTVEGTSNPNLYWYRQAAGRGLQLLFYSVGIGQISSEVPQNLSASRPQDRQFILSSKKLLLSDSGFYLCAWSEGVDDQPQHFGDGTRLSIL.

The J gene is TRBJ2-2, the V gene TRBV27; D perhaps matches TRBD1 (8 bases). V was pared by 4 bases and J by 5 bases, with 17 bases between. Germline V gene lookup returns CDR1 MNHEY and CDR2 SMNVEV (reference sequence). The CDR3 is made up of 16 amino acids. CDR3 coding DNA: TGTGCCAGCAGTTATGTCAGGGGGCGGGGGACCGGGGAGCTGTTTTTT. It codes for CASSYVRGRGTGELFF.

This clone appeared a few times. The genes are TRBV29-1 and TRBJ2-7; perhaps TRBD1 as D (5 bases). This CDR3 has 13 amino acids. From germline, CDR1 is SQVTM and CDR2 ANQGSEA. Deletions cut 6 bases from V and 3 bases from J, with 15 bases between. For the CDR3, the DNA is TGCAGCGTAGTGGTTGACAGCAACTACGAGCAGTACTTC. Its translation: CSVVVDSNYEQYF.

The chain carries TRBV5-1 and TRBJ1-2, with 8 bases fitting TRBD1. Germline V gene data show CDR1 as SGHRS and CDR2 as YFSETQ. V was pared by 4 bases and J by 2 bases, with 4 bases of the junction left unmatched. This CDR3 spans 14 amino acids. The CDR3 DNA follows: TGCGCCAGCAGCAAAACAGGGGGAAACTATGGCTACACCTTC. It specifies CASSKTGGNYGYTF.

The chain employs TRBV27 and TRBJ2-7; D may be TRBD1 (5 bases). The germline V gene has CDR1 MNHEY and CDR2 SMNVEV (reference sequence). The CDR3 loop spans 13 amino acids. V lost 6 bases to trimming and J lost 3 bases, with 12 bases between them. CDR3 sequence (DNA): TGTGCCAGCAGGCTACAGGTGTACTACGAGCAGTACTTC. It encodes CASRLQVYYEQYF.

The chain has TRBV7-3 and TRBJ2-1; the match to TRBD2 covers 11 bases. The germline V gene has CDR1 SGHTA and CDR2 FQGTGA. The V segment lost 3 bases and the J segment 8 bases; nucleotides outside the gene matches: 6. The length of the CDR3 is 15 residues. DNA for the CDR3: TGTGCCAGCAGCTTGAGGACTAGCGGGTCCCATGAGCAGTTCTTC. It translates to CASSLRTSGSHEQFF.

V and J are TRBV18 and TRBJ1-1; a weak D match, TRBD1 (5 bases). Trimming stripped 5 bases from V and 5 bases from J, with 12 bases between. Germline lookup yields CDR1 KGHSH and CDR2 LQKENI. This CDR3 comprises 13 residues. CDR3 DNA sequence: TGTGCCAGCTCAGACAGTGGGGGGACTGAAGCTTTCTTT. Translated, it gives CASSDSGGTEAFF.